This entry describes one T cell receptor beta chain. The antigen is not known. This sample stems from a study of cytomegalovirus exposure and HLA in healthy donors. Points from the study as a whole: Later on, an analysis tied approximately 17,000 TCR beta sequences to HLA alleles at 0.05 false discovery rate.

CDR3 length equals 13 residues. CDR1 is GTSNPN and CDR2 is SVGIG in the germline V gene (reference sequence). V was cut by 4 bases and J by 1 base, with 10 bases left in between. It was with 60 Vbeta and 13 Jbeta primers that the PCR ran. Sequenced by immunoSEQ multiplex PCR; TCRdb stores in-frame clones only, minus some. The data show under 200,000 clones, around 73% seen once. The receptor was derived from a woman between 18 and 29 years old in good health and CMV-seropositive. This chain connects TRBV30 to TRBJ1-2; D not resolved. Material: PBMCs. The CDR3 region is CAWTRQDNYGYTF. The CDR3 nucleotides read TGTGCCTGGACAAGGCAGGATAACTATGGCTACACCTTC.